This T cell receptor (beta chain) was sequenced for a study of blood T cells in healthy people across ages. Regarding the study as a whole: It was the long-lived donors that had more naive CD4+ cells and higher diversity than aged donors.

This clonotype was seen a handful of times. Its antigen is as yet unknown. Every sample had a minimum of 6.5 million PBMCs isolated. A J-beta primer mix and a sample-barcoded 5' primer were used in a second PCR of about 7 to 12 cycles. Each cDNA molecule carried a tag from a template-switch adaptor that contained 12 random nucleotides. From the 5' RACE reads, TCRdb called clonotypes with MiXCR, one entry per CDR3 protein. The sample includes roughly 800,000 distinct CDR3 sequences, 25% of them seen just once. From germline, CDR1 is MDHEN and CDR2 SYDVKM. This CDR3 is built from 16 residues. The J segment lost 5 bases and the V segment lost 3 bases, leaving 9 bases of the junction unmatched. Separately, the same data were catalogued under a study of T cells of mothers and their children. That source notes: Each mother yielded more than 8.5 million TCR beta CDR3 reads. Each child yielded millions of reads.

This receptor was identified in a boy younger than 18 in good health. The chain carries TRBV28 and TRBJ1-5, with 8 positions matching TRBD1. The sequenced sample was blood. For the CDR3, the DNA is TGTGCCAGCAGTTTCCTTTCCCAGGGGGCCCATCAGCCCCAGCATTTT. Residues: CASSFLSQGAHQPQHF.